Below are 10 T cell receptor beta chains sequenced from a single sample in a study of T cell responses to AZD1222 COVID-19 vaccine. TCRdb's copy holds only in-frame clones and misses some; the assay was immunoSEQ multiplex PCR. The data show 120,000 to 150,000 clones, roughly 93% seen once. The sample consisted of peripheral blood, taken 28 days after the second AZD1222 dose. These receptors all come from an adult who received the AZD1222 COVID-19 vaccine.

The V and J genes are TRBV2 and TRBJ2-3; D remains unclear. This CDR3 comprises 14 residues. In germline, CDR1 is SNHLY, CDR2 FYNNEI. The ends were cut back, 2 bases at V and 0 bases at J, with 6 bases in the middle. The CDR3 protein is CASSEQQSTDTQYF. The DNA for the CDR3 is TGTGCCAGCAGTGAACAACAGAGCACAGATACGCAGTATTTT.

The rearrangement uses TRBV5-1 and TRBJ1-1, with 7 bases fitting TRBD1. Per germline, CDR1 SGHRS and CDR2 YFSETQ. Trimming cost V 4 bases and J 4 bases; bases outside gene matches: 7. The CDR3 consists of 14 residues. The CDR3 DNA reads as TGCGCCAGCAGCATCCCGACAGGGACCACTGAAGCTTTCTTT. It is translated as CASSIPTGTTEAFF.

The chain combines TRBV7-7 with TRBJ1-2, with D possibly matching TRBD1 (6 bases). CDR3 size: 13 residues. V was trimmed by 11 bases and J by 6 bases, leaving 19 bases between them. Germline-derived CDR1 and CDR2 are SSHAT and FNYEAQ (reference sequence). CDR3 in DNA: TGTGCCGGAGGAGCTTGGACAGCCCATGGCTACACCTTC. This gives the protein CAGGAWTAHGYTF. Variable domain in full (rest from reference TRBV7-7 and TRBJ1-2): GAGVSQSPRYKVTKRGQDVTLRCDPISSHATLYWYQQALGQGPEFLTYFNYEAQPDKSGLPSDRFSAERPEGSISTLTIQRTEQRDSAMYRCAGGAWTAHGYTFGSGTRLTVV.

The rearrangement uses TRBV5-5 and TRBJ1-1; 8 bases agree with TRBD1. This CDR3 comprises 15 residues. V was clipped by 5 bases and J by 3 bases; unmatched bases: 9. Germline V gene lookup returns CDR1 SGHKS and CDR2 YYEKEE (reference sequence). Here the CDR3 DNA reads TGTGCCAGCAGAGATGACAGGGGATGGGACACTGAAGCTTTCTTT. Translated, it gives CASRDDRGWDTEAFF.

The chain couples TRBV28 to TRBJ1-4; the D gene is possibly TRBD1 (5 bases). The germline gives CDR1 MDHEN, CDR2 SYDVKM. Trimming left V 3 bases short and J 8 bases short, with 16 bases between. This CDR3 comprises 15 residues. This CDR3 reads CASSFGGVRGEKLFF. The DNA of the CDR3 is TGTGCCAGCAGTTTTGGAGGGGTTAGGGGAGAAAAACTGTTTTTT.

V usage is TRBV5-6 and J usage is TRBJ2-7; D ambiguous. The germline V and J ends were trimmed by 4 bases and 3 bases, with 5 bases remaining between them. The CDR3 covers 11 residues. The germline CDR1 and CDR2 sequences are SGHDT and YYEEEE. CDR3: CASSNDYEQYF. The CDR3 DNA follows: TGTGCCAGCAGCAACGACTACGAGCAGTACTTC.

The CDR3 loop reads CASSPPGARESTDTQYF. Here the CDR3 DNA reads TGTGCCAGCAGTCCGCCAGGGGCGCGGGAGAGCACAGATACGCAGTATTTT. The rearrangement links TRBV5-4 to TRBJ2-3; D possibly corresponds to TRBD2 (7 bases). V lost 5 bases, J lost 0 bases, and 19 bases lay in between. Germline V lookup: CDR1 SGHNT, CDR2 YYREEE (reference sequence). The CDR3 runs 17 residues. The full variable domain, completed using reference TRBV5-4 and TRBJ2-3, is ETGVTQSPTHLIKTRGQQVTLRCSSQSGHNTVSWYQQALGQGPQFIFQYYREEENGRGNFPPRFSGLQFPNYSSELNVNALELDDSALYLCASSPPGARESTDTQYFGPGTRLTVL.

V is TRBV30 and J is TRBJ1-2; D unresolved. V lost 5 bases and J 3 bases, leaving 13 bases between the germline ends. CDR1 is GTSNPN and CDR2 is SVGIG in the germline V gene (reference sequence). CDR3 size: 13 residues. The CDR3, as DNA: TGTGCCTGGGGAGCGGAGGTAGACTATGGCTACACCTTC. Protein sequence: CAWGAEVDYGYTF.

This clone occurred once. V usage is TRBV7-9 and J usage is TRBJ1-2; D is uncertain. The CDR3 runs 14 residues. Germline V lookup: CDR1 SEHNR, CDR2 FQNEAQ (reference sequence). V was trimmed by 3 bases and J by 3 bases, leaving 11 bases between them. CDR3 sequence (DNA): TGTGCCAGCAGCTTGGTTAGGGCAGACTATGGCTACACCTTC. As protein: CASSLVRADYGYTF.

The chain employs TRBV2 and TRBJ2-1, with D tentatively TRBD2 (6 bases). V was clipped by 8 bases and J by 3 bases, with 17 bases between them. CDR3 length: 15 amino acids. Per the germline V gene, CDR1 is SNHLY and CDR2 is FYNNEI. This chain's CDR3 is CASAGGARGYNEQFF. The CDR3 DNA is TGTGCCAGCGCTGGAGGGGCGCGGGGCTACAATGAGCAGTTCTTC.